This TCR beta chain is drawn from a study of cytotoxic CD8 clonotypes in ibrutinib-treated CLL. Study-level results: Under therapy, public clonotypes either contracted or stayed stable, and they were uncommon. Baseline clonality, above age-matched healthy donor levels, tracked circulating CD8+ T-cell counts.

As to this clone: Its matching antigen is unknown.

This CDR3 region has 16 residues. CDR1 and CDR2 from the germline V gene are LGHNA and YNFKEQ. Deletions cut 7 bases from V and 2 bases from J, with 21 bases between. Sequencing sought depths of 1 in 200,000 to 1 in 1 million T cells. TCRdb keeps only in-frame clones here, not all; method: immunoSEQ multiplex PCR. The sample records around 150,000 clones, approximately 90% being singletons. The receptor's source is a human donor with chronic lymphocytic leukemia. This material consisted of PBMCs, taken at disease progression, from a patient treated with ibrutinib. This chain uses TRBV4-2 with TRBJ2-7, with D perhaps TRBD1 (6 bases). The CDR3 sequence: CASTSGVGSSAYEQYF. For the CDR3, the DNA is TGTGCCAGCACCTCAGGGGTAGGGTCTTCGGCCTACGAGCAGTACTTC.